Given below is one TCR beta chain in context. The antigen is unknown. All of the isolated RNA was reverse transcribed, so expressed TCRB transcripts were sequenced. This table comes from immunoSEQ multiplex PCR, and its TCRdb copy is limited to in-frame clones, with some not included. The table lists just over 450,000 clones, over 25% of them singletons. The source of the sample is a study of beta chain features in type 1 diabetes. The germline CDR1 and CDR2 sequences are MGHRA and YSYEKL. CDR3 size: 16 residues. V was pared by 2 bases and J by 6 bases, with 9 bases of the junction left unmatched. Findings and limits, study-wide: TCRB CDR3s were moderately but significantly shorter in Type 1 diabetes patients in all four CD4+ subsets. Any HLA-type effect on TCRB rearrangement remained unresolved here.

The source of this sequence is a man aged 18 to 29 in good health. The specimen was naive CD4+ T cells from blood. The gene calls are TRBV4-1 and TRBJ2-2; 7 positions match TRBD2. CDR3 sequence reads: CASSQLLAVLSGELFF. The DNA for the CDR3 is TGCGCCAGCAGCCAACTGCTAGCGGTCCTCTCCGGGGAGCTGTTTTTT.